The T cell receptor beta chain described here comes from a study of blood T cells in healthy people across ages. A J-beta primer mix and a sample-barcoded 5' primer were used in a second PCR of about 7 to 12 cycles. TCRdb analysed the 5' RACE reads with MiXCR anew, one entry per CDR3 protein. There are more than 1,000,000 distinct CDR3 sequences in the sample; approximately 25% occur only once, and less than 0.85% lies in the top ten. V dropped 1 base and J dropped 4 bases, with 8 bases sitting between them. CDR1 and CDR2 from the germline V gene are LGHDT and YNNKEL (reference sequence). This CDR3 comprises 14 residues. The sample, around 9.9 milliliters of peripheral blood, was drawn from each donor. This same sample was also taken into another study, of T cells of mothers and their children. That work adds: When the second PCR was run, its M1S primer added sample barcodes and 2-4 random nucleotides.

The sequenced sample consisted of blood. This receptor was taken from a girl aged 2-10 years in good health. The chain links TRBV3-1 to TRBJ1-5; no definite D call. The CDR3 spells CASSQGPANQPQHF. CDR3 bases: TGTGCCAGCAGCCAAGGGCCGGCAAATCAGCCCCAGCATTTT.